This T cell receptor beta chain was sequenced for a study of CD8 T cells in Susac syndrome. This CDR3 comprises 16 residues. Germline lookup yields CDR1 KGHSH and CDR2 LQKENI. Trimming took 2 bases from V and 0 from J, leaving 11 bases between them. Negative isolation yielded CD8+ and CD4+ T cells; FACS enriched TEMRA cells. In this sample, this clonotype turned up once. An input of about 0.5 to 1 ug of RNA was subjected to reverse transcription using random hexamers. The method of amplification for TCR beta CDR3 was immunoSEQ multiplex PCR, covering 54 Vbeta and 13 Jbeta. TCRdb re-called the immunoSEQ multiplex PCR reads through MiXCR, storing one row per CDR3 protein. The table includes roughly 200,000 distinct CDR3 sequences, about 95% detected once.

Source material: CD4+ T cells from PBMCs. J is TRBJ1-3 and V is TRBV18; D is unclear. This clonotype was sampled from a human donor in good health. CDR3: CASSPITASSGNTIYF. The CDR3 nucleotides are TGTGCCAGCTCACCAATCACAGCGAGCTCTGGAAACACCATATATTTT.